The rows below give T cell receptor beta chains drawn from one sample of a study of blood T cell repertoires in COVID-19. Method: immunoSEQ multiplex PCR; TCRdb's copy keeps in-frame clones and lacks some. The repertoire holds approximately 290,000 clones, with 85% to 90% as singletons. The sample was peripheral blood. These TCRs come from a man under 40 with acute or convalescent COVID-19. Each CDR3 is given with its conserved first and last residue.

j_call: TRBJ2-1; v_call: TRBV7-2; cdr3_aa: CASSDGGRAFSSYNEQFF
j_call: TRBJ2-7; v_call: TRBV5-1; cdr3_aa: CASSLSGESSYEQYF
j_call: TRBJ1-2; v_call: TRBV24-1; cdr3_aa: CATSDPHGQNYGYTF
j_call: TRBJ2-5; v_call: TRBV3-1/TRBV3-2; cdr3_aa: CASSQDSLSGREETQYF
j_call: TRBJ1-1; v_call: TRBV7-6; cdr3_aa: CASSSGQGATTEAFF
j_call: TRBJ2-1; v_call: TRBV4-1; cdr3_aa: CASSQVTSGYGLKQFF
j_call: TRBJ2-2; v_call: TRBV5-8; cdr3_aa: CASRKGTGVAGELFF
j_call: TRBJ1-2; v_call: TRBV5-4; cdr3_aa: CASSLDSNYGYTF
j_call: TRBJ1-5; v_call: TRBV5-8; cdr3_aa: CASSLDRNQPQHF
j_call: TRBJ1-2; v_call: TRBV18; cdr3_aa: CASSRLGGDGYTF
j_call: TRBJ2-3; v_call: TRBV7-9; cdr3_aa: CASSSLVAGSTDTQYF
j_call: TRBJ2-7; v_call: TRBV18; cdr3_aa: CASSPPTSGGNYEQYF
j_call: TRBJ1-2; v_call: TRBV28; cdr3_aa: CASSLAHYGYTF
j_call: TRBJ2-7; v_call: TRBV3-1/TRBV3-2; cdr3_aa: CASSQDGTSIYEQYF
j_call: TRBJ2-7; v_call: TRBV3-1/TRBV3-2; cdr3_aa: CASSPGLAVHEQYF
j_call: TRBJ1-2; v_call: TRBV5-5; cdr3_aa: CASSRDTSSYGYTF
j_call: TRBJ2-1; v_call: TRBV6-1; cdr3_aa: CASSDIRLMDEQFF
j_call: TRBJ1-5; v_call: TRBV28; cdr3_aa: CASSLSLGRGYQPQHF
j_call: TRBJ1-1; v_call: TRBV30; cdr3_aa: CALSWDRRTEAFF
j_call: TRBJ2-1; v_call: TRBV6-4; cdr3_aa: CASSDSSFSYNEQFF
j_call: TRBJ1-1; v_call: TRBV28; cdr3_aa: CASSLTQGNTEAFF
j_call: TRBJ1-1; v_call: TRBV7-9; cdr3_aa: CASSLIKGRETEAFF
j_call: TRBJ1-4; v_call: TRBV6-6; cdr3_aa: CASRDYDRIGEKLFF
j_call: TRBJ1-4; v_call: TRBV5-1; cdr3_aa: CASSLGLENEKLFF
j_call: TRBJ2-3; v_call: TRBV5-4; cdr3_aa: CASSLRGRGGTDTQYF
j_call: TRBJ2-1; v_call: TRBV18; cdr3_aa: CASSGLSYNEQFF
j_call: TRBJ2-7; v_call: TRBV10-1; cdr3_aa: CASSEGTGGYEQYF
j_call: TRBJ2-1; v_call: TRBV12-3/TRBV12-4; cdr3_aa: CASTGEYSEQFF
j_call: TRBJ1-1; v_call: TRBV19; cdr3_aa: CASKGITGGRGNTEAFF
j_call: TRBJ1-2; v_call: TRBV27; cdr3_aa: CASSLGWRNYGYTF
j_call: TRBJ2-5; v_call: TRBV2; cdr3_aa: CASSTQGSQETQYF
j_call: TRBJ2-4; v_call: TRBV19; cdr3_aa: CASTVGQGTPIIQYF
j_call: TRBJ2-7; v_call: TRBV7-9; cdr3_aa: CASSRTGGEQYF
j_call: TRBJ2-7; v_call: TRBV11-2; cdr3_aa: CASRSGSSYEQYF
j_call: TRBJ1-5; v_call: TRBV18; cdr3_aa: CASSPGPAGGQPQHF
j_call: TRBJ1-1; v_call: TRBV4-1; cdr3_aa: CASSQVNRGRFTEAFF
j_call: TRBJ2-3; v_call: TRBV15; cdr3_aa: CATSRDGLAADTQYF
j_call: TRBJ2-7; v_call: TRBV11-3; cdr3_aa: CASSSPGLASGEQYF
j_call: TRBJ1-1; v_call: TRBV19; cdr3_aa: CASSPEGGGAFF
j_call: TRBJ2-7; v_call: TRBV20-1; cdr3_aa: CSGTGGYEQYF
j_call: TRBJ1-5; v_call: TRBV30; cdr3_aa: CAWSKGLSNQPQHF
j_call: TRBJ2-7; v_call: TRBV2; cdr3_aa: CASNGLVSNEQYF
j_call: TRBJ1-1; v_call: TRBV6-5; cdr3_aa: CASLREMNTEAFF
j_call: TRBJ1-1; v_call: TRBV9; cdr3_aa: CASSPYKAGDRAAFF
j_call: TRBJ1-5; v_call: TRBV18; cdr3_aa: CASSSGTGAGQPQHF
j_call: TRBJ1-1; v_call: TRBV7-8; cdr3_aa: CASSLVETGNTEAFF
j_call: TRBJ2-4; v_call: TRBV5-8; cdr3_aa: CASNRGQFLAKNIQYF
j_call: TRBJ1-5; v_call: TRBV5-1; cdr3_aa: CASSLDRSVGSEGNQPQHF
j_call: TRBJ2-2; v_call: TRBV5-1; cdr3_aa: CASYLSTNTGELFF
j_call: TRBJ1-2; v_call: TRBV7-8; cdr3_aa: CASSLHRNYGYTF
j_call: TRBJ2-7; v_call: TRBV2; cdr3_aa: CASSPGRGSYEQYF
j_call: TRBJ1-3; v_call: TRBV19; cdr3_aa: CASSGVTGRSGNTIYF
j_call: TRBJ1-6; v_call: TRBV6-5; cdr3_aa: CASTPGQGGSPLHF
j_call: TRBJ1-4; v_call: TRBV28; cdr3_aa: CASTDTPGELFF
j_call: TRBJ1-2; v_call: TRBV2; cdr3_aa: CASRFAAGPNYGYTF